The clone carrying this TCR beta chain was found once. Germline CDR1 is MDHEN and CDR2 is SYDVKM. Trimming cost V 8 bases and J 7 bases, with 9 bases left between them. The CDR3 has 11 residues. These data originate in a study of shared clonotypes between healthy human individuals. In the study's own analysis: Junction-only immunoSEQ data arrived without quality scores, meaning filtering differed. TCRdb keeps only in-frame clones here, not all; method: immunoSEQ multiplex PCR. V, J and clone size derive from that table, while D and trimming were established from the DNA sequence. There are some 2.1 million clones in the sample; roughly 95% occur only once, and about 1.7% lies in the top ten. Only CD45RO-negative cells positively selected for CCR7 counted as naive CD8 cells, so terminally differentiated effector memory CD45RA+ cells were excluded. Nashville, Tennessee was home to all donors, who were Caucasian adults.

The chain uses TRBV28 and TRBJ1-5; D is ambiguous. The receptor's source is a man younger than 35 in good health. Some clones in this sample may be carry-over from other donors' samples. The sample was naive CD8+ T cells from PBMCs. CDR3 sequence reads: CASADTQPQHF. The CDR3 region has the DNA TGTGCCAGCGCCGACACACAGCCCCAGCATTTT. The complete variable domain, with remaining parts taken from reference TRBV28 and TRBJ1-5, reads DVKVTQSSRYLVKRTGEKVFLECVQDMDHENMFWYRQDPGLGLRLIYFSYDVKMKEKGDIPEGYSVSREKKERFSLILESASTNQTSMYLCASADTQPQHFGDGTRLSIL.